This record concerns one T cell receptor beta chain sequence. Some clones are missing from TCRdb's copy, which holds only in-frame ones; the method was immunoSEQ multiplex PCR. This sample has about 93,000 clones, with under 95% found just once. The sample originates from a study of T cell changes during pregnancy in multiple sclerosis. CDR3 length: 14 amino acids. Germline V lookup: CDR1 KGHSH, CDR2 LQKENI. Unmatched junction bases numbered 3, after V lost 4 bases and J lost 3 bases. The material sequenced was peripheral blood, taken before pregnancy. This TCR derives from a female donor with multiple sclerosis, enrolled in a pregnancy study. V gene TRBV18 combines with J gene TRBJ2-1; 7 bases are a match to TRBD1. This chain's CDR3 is CASSLGTDYNEQFF. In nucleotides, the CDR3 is TGTGCCAGCTCACTAGGGACAGACTACAATGAGCAGTTCTTC. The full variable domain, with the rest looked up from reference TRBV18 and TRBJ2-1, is NAGVMQNPRHLVRRRGQEARLRCSPMKGHSHVYWYRQLPEEGLKFMVYLQKENIIDESGMPKERFSAEFPKEGPSILRIQQVVRGDSAAYFCASSLGTDYNEQFFGPGTRLTVL.